The subject of this entry is one TCR beta chain. Its antigen is as yet unknown. This record comes from a study of CD8+CD57+ T cells in acquired aplastic anemia. Background on the study: Mean DNA quantity obtained from sorted CD4+ and CD8+ cells was 3 to 3.5 ug. The study obtained 11 million or so reads on average for CD4+ cells from healthy donors.

The CDR3 is 15 residues long. Germline V gene sequence: CDR1 MNHEY, CDR2 SMNVEV (reference sequence). J gave up 12 bases and V 3 bases, and 10 bases lay outside the gene matches. General study findings and limits: Approximately 30 was the count of CD8+ CDR3 sequences that patients shared with controls. Patients were compared with controls for CD8+ Simpson's diversity, and no significant difference emerged.

Using genomic DNA as the template, TCR beta VDJ and CDR3 profiling was carried out. TCRdb reanalysed the reads using MiXCR and keeps one entry per CDR3 protein. The table shows just over 400,000 distinct CDR3 sequences, with around 72% occurring only once. The rearrangement uses TRBV27 and TRBJ1-6; 8 positions agree with TRBD1. Sequencing was performed on sorted CD4+, CD8+, or CD8+CD57+ T cells (not recorded which) from PBMCs. The sequence came from a human donor in good health, serving as a control. CDR3 DNA: TGTGCCAGCAGTTTGGGACAGGTCAGGGAAGAACCCCTCCACTTT. It encodes CASSLGQVREEPLHF.